Sequencing of this T cell receptor (beta chain) was carried out in a study of cytomegalovirus exposure and HLA in healthy donors. For this clone: Its antigen is currently unknown.

The CDR3 totals 19 residues. The V gene's germline CDR1 is SEHNR and CDR2 FQNEAQ (reference sequence). The trim removed 5 bases at V and 6 bases at J, leaving 17 bases unmatched. Whole-study findings and limits: Roughly uniform depth of sequencing across donors was assumed in presence/absence analyses.

In the PCR, 60 Vbeta and 13 Jbeta primers were used. Here immunoSEQ multiplex PCR was the method, and the copy in TCRdb shows in-frame clones only, minus some. Here the sample spans about 160,000 clones, more than 70% being singletons. The sample was PBMCs. The chain is built from TRBV7-9 and TRBJ2-1; 12 bases align to TRBD2. This clonotype was sampled from a male donor in good health and CMV-seropositive. This CDR3 is CASSLSRLAGEEWGNEQFF. CDR3 in DNA: TGTGCCAGCAGCCTTTCCAGACTAGCGGGAGAAGAATGGGGCAATGAGCAGTTCTTC. Supplemented by reference TRBV7-9 and TRBJ2-1, the full variable domain reads DTGVSQNPRHKITKRGQNVTFRCDPISEHNRLYWYRQTLGQGPEFLTYFQNEAQLEKSRLLSDRFSAERPKGSFSTLEIQRTEQGDSAMYLCASSLSRLAGEEWGNEQFFGPGTRLTVL.